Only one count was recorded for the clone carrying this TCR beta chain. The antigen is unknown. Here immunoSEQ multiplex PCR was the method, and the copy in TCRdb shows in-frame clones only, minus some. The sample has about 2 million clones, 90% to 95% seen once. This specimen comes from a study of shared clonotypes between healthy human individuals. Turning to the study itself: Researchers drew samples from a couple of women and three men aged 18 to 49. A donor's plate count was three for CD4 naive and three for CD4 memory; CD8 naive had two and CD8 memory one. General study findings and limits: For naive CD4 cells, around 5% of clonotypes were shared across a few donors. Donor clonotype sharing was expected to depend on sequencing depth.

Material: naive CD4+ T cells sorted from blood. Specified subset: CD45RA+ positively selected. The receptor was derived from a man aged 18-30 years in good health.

CDR3 nucleotides: TGTGCCATCCACCCCGGGCCCGGGAATCAGCCCCAGCATTTT. It yields the protein CAIHPGPGNQPQHF. The chain is built from TRBV10-3 and TRBJ1-5, with no clear D. Per the germline V gene, CDR1 is ENHRY and CDR2 is SYGVKD. The CDR3 contains 14 residues. Trimming took off 8 bases at V and 4 bases at J, with 15 bases between the two ends.